This T cell receptor beta chain was found in a study of Ad26.COV2.S vaccination and SARS-CoV-2 variants. Sample treatment: approximately 18 received Ad26.COV2.S at low or high dose, single or two shots; about 5 received placebo; per-sample allocation not given. The samples date from day 63 after the first vaccine or placebo injection. Germline V gives CDR1 WNHNN, CDR2 SYGVQD (reference sequence). This CDR3 is 16 amino acids long. V lost 0 bases and J 8 bases, leaving 17 bases between the germline ends. Using immunoSEQ multiplex PCR, the repertoire was profiled, and TCRdb retains in-frame clones only, with some absent. There are approximately 410,000 clones in the sample; roughly 90% occur only once, and more than 1.5% lies in the top ten.

The origin of this receptor is a person between 18 and 60 years old who received the Ad26.COV2.S COVID-19 vaccine or a placebo. The sequencing used peripheral blood, collected in a trial of Ad26.COV2.S vaccine versus placebo. This rearrangement joins TRBV10-1 to TRBJ2-1; the D gene is possibly TRBD1 (8 bases). CDR3 in amino acids: CASSESGYRGRDEQFF. The CDR3 DNA reads as TGCGCCAGCAGTGAGTCCGGGTACAGGGGGAGGGATGAGCAGTTCTTC.